The rows below give T cell receptor beta chains drawn from one sample of a study of human CD8 memory T cell subsets. TCRdb derives one entry per CDR3 protein from the 5' RACE reads, leaving out DNA. The sample shows thousands of distinct CDR3 sequences, and more than 20% sits with its ten largest clones. Source material: CD8+ T cells from PBMCs. These receptors originate from a human donor in good health. The CDR3 runs from the conserved cysteine through the conserved F or W. Each record gives: J gene, clone size, V gene, CDR3 protein. Clone sizes are given selectively: once, few, many, or a class where the clone is expanded.

J gene: TRBJ2-2
clone size: NA
V gene: TRBV10-3
CDR3 protein: CAISEDRSHGTGELFF

J gene: TRBJ2-1
clone size: medium-sized
V gene: TRBV7-2
CDR3 protein: CASIPPHNEQFF

J gene: TRBJ2-3
clone size: medium-sized
V gene: TRBV2
CDR3 protein: CASSEWTSGEDGTDTQYF

J gene: TRBJ2-5
clone size: NA
V gene: TRBV19
CDR3 protein: CASSPRLAGEGTQYF

J gene: TRBJ2-3
clone size: NA
V gene: TRBV7-7
CDR3 protein: CASSLGAGTDTQYF

J gene: TRBJ2-3
clone size: NA
V gene: TRBV20-1
CDR3 protein: CSAGGQGFSTDTQYF

J gene: TRBJ2-7
clone size: NA
V gene: TRBV28
CDR3 protein: CASSLWGRGEQYF

J gene: TRBJ2-1
clone size: NA
V gene: TRBV19
CDR3 protein: CASTSGSSNEQFF

J gene: TRBJ2-1
clone size: NA
V gene: TRBV2
CDR3 protein: CASTGEDREGNEQFF

J gene: TRBJ1-1
clone size: NA
V gene: TRBV19
CDR3 protein: CASSMGGGLEAFF

J gene: TRBJ2-7
clone size: NA
V gene: TRBV5-6
CDR3 protein: CASSLVGTGGREQYF

J gene: TRBJ2-1
clone size: NA
V gene: TRBV12-3/TRBV12-4
CDR3 protein: CASSLGTSGSWDNEQFF

J gene: TRBJ2-1
clone size: NA
V gene: TRBV27
CDR3 protein: CASSPGPEAHEQFF

J gene: TRBJ2-7
clone size: medium-sized
V gene: TRBV2
CDR3 protein: CASKGVLSYEQYF

J gene: TRBJ2-7
clone size: NA
V gene: TRBV19
CDR3 protein: CASSTTGGIYEQYF

J gene: TRBJ1-4
clone size: medium-sized
V gene: TRBV28
CDR3 protein: CASSRVIPTNEKLFF

J gene: TRBJ2-1
clone size: NA
V gene: TRBV27
CDR3 protein: CASSLSPALNEQFF

J gene: TRBJ2-7
clone size: NA
V gene: TRBV28
CDR3 protein: CASSLMTGTPYYEQYF

J gene: TRBJ2-5
clone size: medium-sized
V gene: TRBV18
CDR3 protein: CASSPPLGGKETQYF

J gene: TRBJ2-1
clone size: NA
V gene: TRBV20-1
CDR3 protein: CSAPGTSGNNEQFF

J gene: TRBJ1-5
clone size: NA
V gene: TRBV27
CDR3 protein: CASSSGASNQPQHF

J gene: TRBJ2-7
clone size: medium-sized
V gene: TRBV10-3
CDR3 protein: CAISLGTGIEVTYEQYF

J gene: TRBJ2-7
clone size: NA
V gene: TRBV10-2
CDR3 protein: CAISASGSSYEQYF

J gene: TRBJ2-3
clone size: NA
V gene: TRBV7-9
CDR3 protein: CASSFVAGDEDTQYF

J gene: TRBJ2-5
clone size: NA
V gene: TRBV11-2
CDR3 protein: CASSWAEGQETQYF

J gene: TRBJ2-7
clone size: NA
V gene: TRBV7-9
CDR3 protein: CASSLADSYEQYF

J gene: TRBJ2-1
clone size: NA
V gene: TRBV10-3
CDR3 protein: CAISDPGTGQFF

J gene: TRBJ1-5
clone size: NA
V gene: TRBV6-1
CDR3 protein: CASSSLDRGGWPQHF

J gene: TRBJ2-1
clone size: NA
V gene: TRBV18
CDR3 protein: CASSLDPSGQFF

J gene: TRBJ2-1
clone size: NA
V gene: TRBV19
CDR3 protein: CASSTLPGSEQFF

J gene: TRBJ2-5
clone size: NA
V gene: TRBV5-4
CDR3 protein: CASSQTGVQETQYF

J gene: TRBJ2-1
clone size: NA
V gene: TRBV2
CDR3 protein: CASSEVGEQFF

J gene: TRBJ2-1
clone size: NA
V gene: TRBV20-1
CDR3 protein: CSAPHTGGLSLEQFF

J gene: TRBJ2-3
clone size: NA
V gene: TRBV29-1
CDR3 protein: CSVERVDTDTQYF

J gene: TRBJ2-7
clone size: NA
V gene: TRBV20-1
CDR3 protein: CSANPRDSFSYEQYF

J gene: TRBJ2-5
clone size: NA
V gene: TRBV12-3/TRBV12-4
CDR3 protein: CASSQLAGVETQYF

J gene: TRBJ2-7
clone size: NA
V gene: TRBV27
CDR3 protein: CASSLWAGAYEQYF

J gene: TRBJ2-3
clone size: medium-sized
V gene: TRBV11-2
CDR3 protein: CASSPGGASDTQYF

J gene: TRBJ2-1
clone size: NA
V gene: TRBV4-1
CDR3 protein: CASSQGAGGYEQFF

J gene: TRBJ2-7
clone size: NA
V gene: TRBV5-6
CDR3 protein: CASSTREDYEQYF

J gene: TRBJ1-1
clone size: medium-sized
V gene: TRBV7-6
CDR3 protein: CASRLAGSTEAFF

J gene: TRBJ2-2
clone size: NA
V gene: TRBV19
CDR3 protein: CASSPAYRTGELFF

J gene: TRBJ2-1
clone size: medium-sized
V gene: TRBV7-6
CDR3 protein: CASSLRLAGAEQFF

J gene: TRBJ1-1
clone size: NA
V gene: TRBV9
CDR3 protein: CASGIGGMNTEAFF

J gene: TRBJ1-1
clone size: NA
V gene: TRBV7-6
CDR3 protein: CASSPLIGEGWNTEAFF

J gene: TRBJ1-2
clone size: NA
V gene: TRBV5-1
CDR3 protein: CASSHTTGGSGYTF

J gene: TRBJ1-2
clone size: NA
V gene: TRBV29-1
CDR3 protein: CSVEERAGRGIGYGYTF

J gene: TRBJ2-3
clone size: NA
V gene: TRBV6-5
CDR3 protein: CASSYFRVPDTQYF

J gene: TRBJ2-3
clone size: NA
V gene: TRBV18
CDR3 protein: CASSPYMYSATDTQYF

J gene: TRBJ2-7
clone size: NA
V gene: TRBV3-1
CDR3 protein: CASSQFAEQGTYYEQYF